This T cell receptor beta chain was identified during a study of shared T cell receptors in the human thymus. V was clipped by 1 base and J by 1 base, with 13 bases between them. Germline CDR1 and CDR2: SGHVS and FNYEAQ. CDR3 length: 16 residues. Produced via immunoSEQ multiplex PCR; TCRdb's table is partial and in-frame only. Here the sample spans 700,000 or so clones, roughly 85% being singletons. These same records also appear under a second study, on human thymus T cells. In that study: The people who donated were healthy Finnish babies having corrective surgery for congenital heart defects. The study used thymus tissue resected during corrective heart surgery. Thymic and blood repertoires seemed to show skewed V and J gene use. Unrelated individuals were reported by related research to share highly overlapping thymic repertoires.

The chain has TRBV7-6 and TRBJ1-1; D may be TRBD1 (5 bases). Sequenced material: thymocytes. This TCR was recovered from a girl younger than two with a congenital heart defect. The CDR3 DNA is TGTGCCAGCAGCTTAGTGGGTCGGGGGTCGAACACTGAAGCTTTCTTT. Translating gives CASSLVGRGSNTEAFF.